Presented here are 7 T cell receptor beta chains from one specimen sequenced in a study of T cell repertoires in cytomegalovirus infection. TCRdb reanalysed the reads using MiXCR and keeps one entry per CDR3 protein. In the table there are approximately 630,000 distinct CDR3 sequences, about 24% of which are singletons. The specimen was CD8+ T cells from PBMCs. These TCRs come from a human donor in good health (CMV status not recorded). Some clones in this sample may be carry-over from other donors' samples.

This clonotype was detected many times. The V and J genes are TRBV28 and TRBJ2-2, with D possibly matching TRBD2 (5 bases). CDR1 is MDHEN, CDR2 SYDVKM, per germline. This CDR3 has 16 amino acids. V gave up 2 bases and J gave up 7 bases, with 17 bases separating them. The CDR3 loop reads CASSLPRTEKFGELFF. In DNA form, the CDR3 reads TGTGCCAGCAGTTTACCCCGGACTGAGAAATTCGGGGAGCTGTTTTTT.

This clonotype was detected only a few times. The gene calls are TRBV28 and TRBJ1-1; no firm D call. This CDR3 comprises 18 residues. Trimming left V 3 bases short and J 0 bases short, with 20 bases between. Germline V CDR1 and CDR2: MDHEN, SYDVKM. CDR3 bases: TGTGCCAGCAGTTTTGGTGCAGAGGTTTCAATCATGAACACTGAAGCTTTCTTT. It is translated as CASSFGAEVSIMNTEAFF.

This clonotype was counted at least ten times. The chain couples TRBV7-8 to TRBJ2-5; D remains unclear. This CDR3 region has 16 residues. Trimming cost V 3 bases and J 5 bases, with 19 bases left between them. Germline V lookup: CDR1 SGHVS, CDR2 FQNEAQ. The CDR3 spells CASSFISPPIGETQYF. The CDR3 coding sequence is TGTGCCAGCAGCTTCATATCCCCCCCCATAGGGGAGACCCAGTACTTC.

The chain has TRBV29-1 and TRBJ1-3, with unresolved D. CDR3 length equals 13 residues. V shed 4 bases and J shed 0 bases, with 7 bases lying between them. From germline, CDR1 is SQVTM and CDR2 ANQGSEA. CDR3: CSVVLSSGNTIYF. In DNA, the CDR3 is TGCAGCGTTGTACTGAGCTCTGGAAACACCATATATTTT.

The chain couples TRBV14 to TRBJ2-1; unclear D gene. The germline gives CDR1 SGHDN, CDR2 FVKESK. This CDR3 has 16 residues. V gave up 3 bases and J gave up 5 bases, with 17 bases separating them. This CDR3 reads CASSQNFVEPNNEQFF. CDR3 sequence (DNA): TGTGCCAGCAGCCAGAACTTTGTGGAACCCAACAATGAGCAGTTCTTC.

This clonotype has ten or more counts. V usage is TRBV7-9 and J usage is TRBJ1-5, with D unresolved. V lost 5 bases and J lost 3, with 11 bases in between. The CDR3 is 14 residues long. Germline CDR1 and CDR2: SEHNR and FQNEAQ (reference sequence). The CDR3 is CASSQGGPNQPQHF. In DNA, the CDR3 is TGTGCCAGCAGCCAAGGCGGGCCCAATCAGCCCCAGCATTTT.

In this sample, this clonotype turned up many times. The chain links TRBV7-9 to TRBJ2-1, with TRBD1 matching over 9 bases. Germline V CDR1 and CDR2: SEHNR, FQNEAQ (reference sequence). CDR3 length: 14 residues. The junction had 3 bases not matched to a gene; V was cut back by 1 base and J by 8 bases. The CDR3 DNA reads TGTGCCAGCAGCTTAGTGGACAGGGGCTATGAGCAGTTCTTC. It codes for CASSLVDRGYEQFF.